This T cell receptor (beta chain) was retrieved from a study of blood T cell repertoires in COVID-19. Germline V gene sequence: CDR1 SGHTA, CDR2 FQGNSA. V was pared by 4 bases and J by 1 base, with 10 bases of the junction left unmatched. The CDR3 runs 16 residues. The table came from immunoSEQ multiplex PCR; TCRdb's copy has only in-frame clones and leaves some out. The table includes over 200,000 clones, more than 75% detected once. The origin of this receptor is a man in his forties who had recovered from COVID-19. V gene TRBV7-2 combines with J gene TRBJ2-7; 7 bases are shared with TRBD2. The specimen sequenced was peripheral blood. This chain's CDR3 is CASSSSGQRGSYEQYF. In DNA form, the CDR3 reads TGTGCCAGCAGCTCCAGTGGTCAGCGGGGATCCTACGAGCAGTACTTC.